This TCR beta chain was observed in a study of shared clonotypes between healthy human individuals. Points from the study as a whole: Non-shared clonotypes displayed generation probabilities falling below those of clonotypes present in all four donors.

Produced via immunoSEQ multiplex PCR; TCRdb's table is partial and in-frame only. In the table there are 2 million to 2.5 million clones, approximately 95% of which are singletons. Notes on this clone: The antigen remains unidentified.

V lost 1 base and J lost 4; bases outside the gene matches: 13. CDR3 length: 18 residues. Germline values: CDR1 SGHTA, CDR2 FQGNSA. The sample comprised naive CD4+ T cells from PBMCs. Stated subset: CD45RA+ positively selected. The receptor comes from a man aged 18 to 30 in good health. Some clones in this sample may be carry-over from other donors' samples. The chain links TRBV7-2 to TRBJ2-4; 7 bases fit TRBD2. The CDR3 sequence: CASSLVVARESDKNIQYF. The CDR3 DNA sequence: TGTGCCAGCAGCTTAGTGGTTGCGCGGGAGAGTGATAAAAACATTCAGTACTTC. Full variable domain (remainder filled in from reference TRBV7-2 and TRBJ2-4): GAGVSQSPSNKVTEKGKDVELRCDPISGHTALYWYRQSLGQGLEFLIYFQGNSAPDKSGLPSDRFSAERTGGSVSTLTIQRTQQEDSAVYLCASSLVVARESDKNIQYFGAGTRLSVL.